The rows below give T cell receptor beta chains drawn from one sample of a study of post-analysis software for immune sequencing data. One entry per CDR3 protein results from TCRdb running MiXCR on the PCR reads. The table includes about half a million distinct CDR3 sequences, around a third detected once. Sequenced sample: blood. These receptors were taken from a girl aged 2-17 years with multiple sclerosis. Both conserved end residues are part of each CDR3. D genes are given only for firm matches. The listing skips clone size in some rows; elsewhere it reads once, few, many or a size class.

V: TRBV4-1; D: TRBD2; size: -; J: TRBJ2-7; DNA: TGCGCCAGCAGCCAAGGGGGTAGCGGGGGCTCCTACGAGCAGTACTTC; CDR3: CASSQGGSGGSYEQYF
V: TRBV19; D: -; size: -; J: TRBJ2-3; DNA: TGTGCCAGTAGGGGTGGAACGGGACGACGCACAGATACGCAGTATTTT; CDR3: CASRGGTGRRTDTQYF
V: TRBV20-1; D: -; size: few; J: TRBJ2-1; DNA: TGCAGTGCTAGTAGGGTGTGGGGTGATGAGCAGTTCTTC; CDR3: CSASRVWGDEQFF
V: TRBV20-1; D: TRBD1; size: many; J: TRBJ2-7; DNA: TGCAGTGCTAGTAGTCAGGGGGCCGACGAGCAGTACTTC; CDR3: CSASSQGADEQYF
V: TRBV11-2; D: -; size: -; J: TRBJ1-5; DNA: TGTGCCAGCAGCCTACATGGGGCGGATCAGCCCCAGCATTTT; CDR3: CASSLHGADQPQHF
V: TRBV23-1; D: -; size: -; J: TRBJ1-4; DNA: TGCGCCAGCAGTCAATCCTTAGTTCCTCGTGGAGGGCACGGGGAAAAACTGTTTTTT; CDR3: CASSQSLVPRGGHGEKLFF
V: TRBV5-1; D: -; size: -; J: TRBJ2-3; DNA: TGCGCCAGCAGCTGGGCCTCCCGGCCCGATACGCAGTATTTT; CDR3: CASSWASRPDTQYF
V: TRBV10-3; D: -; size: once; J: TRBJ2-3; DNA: TGTGCCATCAGTGAGTTTAAAGTTAGCACAGATACGCAGTATTTT; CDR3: CAISEFKVSTDTQYF
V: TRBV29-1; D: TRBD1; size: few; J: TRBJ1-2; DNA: TGCAGCGTGGGGCCAAGACAGGGCCTCTATGGCTACACCTTC; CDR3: CSVGPRQGLYGYTF
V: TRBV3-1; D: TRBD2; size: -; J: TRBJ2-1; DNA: TGTGCCAGCGGTTCTCCTAGCGGGGGGGCCTTTGAGCAGTTCTTC; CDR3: CASGSPSGGAFEQFF
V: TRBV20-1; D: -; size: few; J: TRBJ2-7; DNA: TGCAGTGCAGGGCCTGGCGACGAGCAGTACTTC; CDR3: CSAGPGDEQYF
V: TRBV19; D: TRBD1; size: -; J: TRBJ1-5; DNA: TGTGCCAGTAGTCTATGGGGACAGTCCATTTCAACGCCCCAGCATTTT; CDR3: CASSLWGQSISTPQHF
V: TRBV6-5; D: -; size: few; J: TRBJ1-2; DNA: TGTGCCAGCACCTCCCCTAGAGGGGAGGACTATGGCTACACCTTC; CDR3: CASTSPRGEDYGYTF
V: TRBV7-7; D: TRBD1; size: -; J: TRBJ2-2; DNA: TGTGCTAGCAGCCGGGGACAGGGAGGGACCGGGGAGCTGTTTTTT; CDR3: CASSRGQGGTGELFF
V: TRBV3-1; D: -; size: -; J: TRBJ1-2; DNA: TGTGCCAGCAGCACCCGGGACGCTTATGGCTACACCTTC; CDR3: CASSTRDAYGYTF
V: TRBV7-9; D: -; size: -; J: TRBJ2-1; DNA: TGTGCCAGCCCCATGGCAGGGGCTCCGGGGAATGAGCAGTTCTTC; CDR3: CASPMAGAPGNEQFF
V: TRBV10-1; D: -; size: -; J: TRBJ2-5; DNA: TGCGCCAGCAGTGAGGTAAAGGGGTTCCAAGAGACCCAGTACTTC; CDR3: CASSEVKGFQETQYF
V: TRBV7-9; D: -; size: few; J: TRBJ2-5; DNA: TGTGCCAGCAGCTCCGGCAGGGGAAGGCAGTACTTC; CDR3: CASSSGRGRQYF
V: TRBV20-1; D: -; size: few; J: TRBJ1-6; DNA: TGCAGTGCTAGAGATAGTGTTGGGGCCTATTCACCCCTCCACTTT; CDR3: CSARDSVGAYSPLHF
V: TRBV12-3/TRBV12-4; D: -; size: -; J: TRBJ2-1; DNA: TGTGCCAGCAGTTTTTTCGGGCCATACAATGAGCAGTTCTTC; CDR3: CASSFFGPYNEQFF
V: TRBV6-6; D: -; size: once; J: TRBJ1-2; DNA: TGTGCCAGCATGGGGACCGAGGCTAACTATGGCTACACCTTC; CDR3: CASMGTEANYGYTF
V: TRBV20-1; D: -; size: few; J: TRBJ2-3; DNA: TGCAGTGCTATCCCCCAGGGGGGTACGCAGTATTTT; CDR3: CSAIPQGGTQYF